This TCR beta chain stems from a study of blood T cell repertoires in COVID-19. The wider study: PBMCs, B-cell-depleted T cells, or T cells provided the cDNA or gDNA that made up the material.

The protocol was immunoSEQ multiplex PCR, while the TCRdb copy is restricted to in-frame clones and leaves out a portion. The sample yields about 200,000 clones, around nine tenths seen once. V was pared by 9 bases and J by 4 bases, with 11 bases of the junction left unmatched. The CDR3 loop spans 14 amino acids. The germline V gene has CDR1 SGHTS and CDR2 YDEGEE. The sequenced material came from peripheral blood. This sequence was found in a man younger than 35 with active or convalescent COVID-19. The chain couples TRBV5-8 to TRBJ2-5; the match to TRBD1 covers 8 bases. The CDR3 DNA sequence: TGTGCCAATTCACGGGCGACAGGGGTAGAGACCCAGTACTTC. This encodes CANSRATGVETQYF.